One and the same sample provided the 30 T cell receptor beta chains below, sequenced in a study of T cell repertoires in cytomegalovirus infection. TCRdb reprocessed the reads via MiXCR and lists one record per CDR3 protein. The table has over 250,000 distinct CDR3 sequences, over 20% seen once. Sequences were obtained from PBMCs. The source is a human donor in good health (CMV status not recorded). Some clones in this sample may be carry-over from other donors' samples.

This clonotype was seen repeatedly, ten times or more. The V gene is TRBV7-2, the J gene TRBJ2-7; 8 bases agree with TRBD1. Per germline, CDR1 SGHTA and CDR2 FQGNSA. Unmatched junction bases numbered 7, after V lost 3 bases and J lost 6 bases. This CDR3 is built from 14 residues. The CDR3 reads CASSFDRGRREQYF. The CDR3 DNA follows: TGTGCCAGCAGCTTTGACAGGGGACGGCGCGAGCAGTACTTC.

J is TRBJ2-4 and V is TRBV28, with D possibly being TRBD1 (5 bases). This CDR3 has 17 amino acids. Germline CDR1 and CDR2: MDHEN and SYDVKM. V was cut by 6 bases and J by 0 bases, with 18 bases left in between. The CDR3 DNA follows: TGTGCCAGCAGACCACCGGTTGGGGCGGTAGCCAAAAACATTCAGTACTTC. Translating it yields CASRPPVGAVAKNIQYF.

This clonotype was seen ten or more times. The chain has TRBV12-3 or TRBV12-4 and TRBJ1-5; D not resolved. V was clipped by 4 bases and J by 6 bases, with 7 bases between them. CDR3 length: 12 amino acids. The CDR3 region is CASSYRGQPQHF. The CDR3 DNA is TGTGCCAGCAGTTACCGTGGTCAGCCCCAGCATTTT.

This clonotype was observed a few times. The chain recombines TRBV18 with TRBJ1-1; D uncertain. This CDR3 spans 15 amino acids. CDR1 KGHSH and CDR2 LQKENI come from the germline V gene. Trimming cost V 0 bases and J 0 bases, with 8 bases left between them. The CDR3 DNA is TGTGCCAGCTCACCACCGAACGGCGTGAACACTGAAGCTTTCTTT. Translated: CASSPPNGVNTEAFF.

This clonotype turned up a few times. CDR3 in DNA: TGTGCCAGCAGCAAGCGTCCCGGGGGTCAGCCCCAGCATTTT. The encoded protein is CASSKRPGGQPQHF. This chain joins TRBV9 and TRBJ1-5; D perhaps matches TRBD1 (5 bases). The CDR3 covers 14 residues. Trimming left V 4 bases short and J 6 bases short, with 14 bases between. In germline, CDR1 is SGDLS, CDR2 YYNGEE. Combining the CDR3 with reference TRBV9 and TRBJ1-5 gives the whole variable domain DSGVTQTPKHLITATGQRVTLRCSPRSGDLSVYWYQQSLDQGLQFLIQYYNGEERAKGNILERFSAQQFPDLHSELNLSSLELGDSALYFCASSKRPGGQPQHFGDGTRLSIL.

The sample holds many counts of this clonotype. The rearrangement joins TRBV12-5 to TRBJ2-2, with 10 nucleotides matching TRBD1. Germline CDR1 reads LGHNT; CDR2 reads FRNRAP. J was trimmed by 7 bases and V by 4 bases; bases with no gene match: 6. This CDR3 contains 15 residues. The CDR3 loop is CASGWLTGGIGELFF. In DNA form, the CDR3 reads TGTGCTAGTGGTTGGCTGACAGGGGGCATCGGGGAGCTGTTTTTT.

As concerns this clonotype: With a much larger clone just one base away, this may be a read error. The chain recombines TRBV7-2 with TRBJ1-6; D unclear. The V end lost 4 bases, the J end lost 10 bases, and 14 bases lay between the germline ends. The CDR3 runs 14 residues. Germline CDR1 reads SGHTA; CDR2 reads FQGNSA. For the CDR3, the DNA is TGTGCCAGCAGCTCCATGAACGTCGGGTCACCCCTCCACTTT. Its translation: CASSSMNVGSPLHF.

This clonotype was seen repeatedly, ten times or more. The V call is TRBV11-2, the J call TRBJ2-2; 10 bases are shared with TRBD2. This CDR3 region has 15 residues. Trimming cost V 4 bases and J 5 bases; bases outside gene matches: 4. The germline CDR1 and CDR2 sequences are SGHAT and FQNNGV. CDR3 DNA sequence: TGTGCCAGCAGCTGGAGCGGGAGGGTAACCGGGGAGCTGTTTTTT. It codes for CASSWSGRVTGELFF. Supplemented by reference TRBV11-2 and TRBJ2-2, the full variable domain reads EAGVAQSPRYKIIEKRQSVAFWCNPISGHATLYWYQQILGQGPKLLIQFQNNGVVDDSQLPKDRFSAERLKGVDSTLKIQPAKLEDSAVYLCASSWSGRVTGELFFGEGSRLTVL.

The sample holds a few counts of this clonotype. The chain links TRBV4-2 to TRBJ1-6; no reliable D call. V was pared by 4 bases and J by 5 bases, with 6 bases between. Germline CDR1 and CDR2: LGHNA and YNFKEQ. This CDR3 has 13 amino acids. The CDR3: CASSRTDNSPLHF. DNA of the CDR3: TGTGCCAGCAGCCGGACGGATAATTCACCCCTCCACTTT.

Many counts were recorded for this clonotype. The chain links TRBV28 to TRBJ1-5; 9 nucleotides match TRBD1. Trimming cost V 4 bases and J 6 bases; bases outside gene matches: 7. This CDR3 is 15 amino acids long. Germline CDR1 is MDHEN and CDR2 is SYDVKM. The CDR3 region is CASSSSDRGRQPQHF. The CDR3 DNA reads TGTGCCAGCAGTTCCTCGGACAGGGGTCGTCAGCCCCAGCATTTT.

The rearrangement links TRBV28 to TRBJ2-7; D perhaps matches TRBD1 (6 bases). Per the germline V gene, CDR1 is MDHEN and CDR2 is SYDVKM. V shed 3 bases and J shed 2 bases, with 8 bases lying between them. The CDR3 loop spans 13 amino acids. The CDR3 spells CASSFAGAYEQYF. CDR3 bases: TGTGCCAGCAGTTTCGCAGGGGCCTACGAGCAGTACTTC.

This chain links TRBV10-3 with TRBJ1-5, with a tentative D call TRBD1 (6 bases). Trimming took off 8 bases at V and 3 bases at J, with 11 bases between the two ends. Germline loops: CDR1 ENHRY, CDR2 SYGVKD. This CDR3 region has 13 residues. The CDR3 nucleotides read TGTGCCATCGGGGGGCCCAACAATCAGCCCCAGCATTTT. Protein product: CAIGGPNNQPQHF.

The chain employs TRBV29-1 and TRBJ2-7, with D unresolved. CDR3 size: 12 residues. V lost 4 bases and J lost 2, with 9 bases in between. Germline-derived CDR1 and CDR2 are SQVTM and ANQGSEA. CDR3 sequence reads: CSVGREPYEQYF. CDR3 sequence (DNA): TGCAGCGTTGGAAGGGAACCCTACGAGCAGTACTTC.

V and J are TRBV30 and TRBJ2-5; TRBD2 matches at 7 bases. V trimming: 0 bases; J trimming: 4 bases; junction bases outside the gene matches: 8. Germline assignment: CDR1 GTSNPN and CDR2 SVGIG (reference sequence). The CDR3 totals 15 residues. The CDR3 here is CAWSVSGERRETQYF. CDR3 in DNA: TGTGCCTGGAGTGTAAGCGGGGAGCGGCGAGAGACCCAGTACTTC.

The sample holds a few counts of this clonotype. The V and J genes are TRBV19 and TRBJ1-4, with D perhaps TRBD1 (5 bases). This CDR3 comprises 14 residues. Germline loops: CDR1 LNHDA, CDR2 SQIVND (reference sequence). Between the trimmed V and J ends, which lost 2 bases and 4 bases, there was a span of 8 bases. The CDR3 DNA follows: TGTGCCAGTAGTATACAGGGAAGTAATGAAAAACTGTTTTTT. It specifies CASSIQGSNEKLFF.

This clonotype was counted many times. The chain recombines TRBV11-2 with TRBJ1-1; D ambiguous. CDR1 is SGHAT and CDR2 is FQNNGV in the germline V gene. The CDR3 is 13 amino acids. Deletions cut 3 bases from V and 0 bases from J, with 5 bases between. The CDR3 loop is CASSLRMNTEAFF. For the CDR3, the DNA is TGTGCCAGCAGCTTGAGAATGAACACTGAAGCTTTCTTT.

This rearrangement joins TRBV18 to TRBJ1-6; D is uncertain. CDR3 size: 14 residues. CDR1 and CDR2 (germline): KGHSH, LQKENI. Trimming cost V 5 bases and J 8 bases, with 13 bases left between them. The CDR3 spells CASSESSGYSPLHF. The DNA for the CDR3 is TGTGCCAGCTCAGAATCGTCTGGGTATTCACCCCTCCACTTT.

This clonotype has a handful of counts. This chain uses TRBV28 with TRBJ1-5; D might be TRBD1 (5 bases). The CDR3 runs 14 residues. The germline V and J ends were trimmed by 5 bases and 5 bases, with 13 bases remaining between them. Germline V lookup: CDR1 MDHEN, CDR2 SYDVKM. The DNA of the CDR3 is TGTGCCAGCAGTCAGCGTAAAGGGGATCAGCCCCAGCATTTT. This sequence encodes CASSQRKGDQPQHF.

This chain uses TRBV7-8 with TRBJ1-1; D is ambiguous. Germline CDR1 reads SGHVS; CDR2 reads FQNEAQ. The CDR3 runs 13 residues. V was shortened by 4 bases and J by 5 bases, with 11 bases between the two germline ends. CDR3 bases: TGTGCCAGCAGCTATACGGTGGATACTGAAGCTTTCTTT. Its translation is CASSYTVDTEAFF.

The chain has TRBV5-6 and TRBJ2-3, with a tentative D call TRBD1 (6 bases). This CDR3 comprises 14 residues. Trimming left V 3 bases short and J 2 bases short, with 10 bases between. CDR1 and CDR2 (germline): SGHDT, YYEEEE. This chain's CDR3 is CASSSDSFTDTQYF. DNA of the CDR3: TGTGCCAGCAGCTCGGACAGCTTCACAGATACGCAGTATTTT.

This clonotype was detected a few times. V gene TRBV24-1 combines with J gene TRBJ2-7; 7 nucleotides agree with TRBD2. CDR1 is KGHDR, CDR2 SFDVKD, per germline. There are 16 residues in the CDR3. Losses at the gene ends were 1 base for V and 3 bases for J; bases not matched to a gene: 8. CDR3 nucleotide sequence: TGTGCCACCAGTGATTTCGTCGGGGGGATCGACTACGAGCAGTACTTC. This sequence encodes CATSDFVGGIDYEQYF.

The gene calls are TRBV19 and TRBJ1-2; D is uncertain. Germline V gene sequence: CDR1 LNHDA, CDR2 SQIVND (reference sequence). V was trimmed by 6 bases and J by 0 bases, leaving 11 bases between them. CDR3 length: 14 amino acids. The DNA for the CDR3 is TGTGCCAGTAGGGAGGACCGCACTAACTATGGCTACACCTTC. This codes for CASREDRTNYGYTF.

This clonotype was counted between two and nine times. This rearrangement joins TRBV7-9 to TRBJ2-1; TRBD1 agrees at 12 bases. The CDR3 totals 15 residues. Trimming took 3 bases from V and 9 from J; bases not matched to a gene: 6. CDR1 and CDR2 (germline): SEHNR, FQNEAQ (reference sequence). CDR3: CASSFPGQGAGEQFF. The DNA for the CDR3 is TGTGCCAGCAGCTTTCCGGGACAGGGGGCTGGTGAGCAGTTCTTC.

This chain joins TRBV12-3 or TRBV12-4 and TRBJ1-1; D gene ambiguous. Trimming left V 3 bases short and J 3 bases short, with 8 bases between. The CDR3 loop spans 13 amino acids. The chain's CDR3 is CASSFTVYTEAFF. Here the CDR3 DNA reads TGTGCCAGCAGTTTTACAGTTTACACTGAAGCTTTCTTT.

The V call is TRBV18, the J call TRBJ1-5, with D maybe TRBD1 (5 bases). Germline CDR1 KGHSH, CDR2 LQKENI. CDR3 length: 16 residues. Trimming pared 0 bases from V and 8 bases from J, leaving 17 bases between. The CDR3 spells CASSPPGGVGLEPQHF. In DNA form, the CDR3 reads TGTGCCAGCTCACCACCAGGAGGGGTCGGGTTGGAGCCCCAGCATTTT.

This clonotype was counted many times. The chain uses TRBV20-1 and TRBJ1-1; D not certain. CDR1 is DFQATT, CDR2 SNEGSKA, per germline (reference sequence). The CDR3 length is 11 residues. The V end lost 6 bases, the J end lost 1 base, and 6 bases lay between the germline ends. The CDR3 spells CSAIKNTEAFF. The CDR3, as DNA: TGCAGTGCGATCAAGAACACTGAAGCTTTCTTT.

This clonotype appeared many times. This chain connects TRBV7-2 to TRBJ2-3; D not resolved. Germline CDR1 is SGHTA and CDR2 is FQGNSA. Trimming left V 1 base short and J 0 bases short, with 14 bases between. The CDR3 is 17 amino acids. This chain's CDR3 is CASSLVGPVQSTDTQYF. In nucleotides, the CDR3 is TGTGCCAGCAGCTTAGTCGGGCCAGTCCAAAGCACAGATACGCAGTATTTT.

In its sample, this clonotype was seen a few times. The chain has TRBV7-8 and TRBJ1-5; D remains ambiguous. The CDR3 spans 15 residues. The V end was cut by 1 base, the J end by 4 bases, with 11 bases between. Germline assignment: CDR1 SGHVS and CDR2 FQNEAQ. In nucleotides, the CDR3 is TGTGCCAGCAGCTTAGATAGGGAGAGGAATCAGCCCCAGCATTTT. Translated, it gives CASSLDRERNQPQHF.

The CDR3 coding sequence is TGTGCCAGCAAAGGAGATTCAGATACGCAGTATTTT. Amino acids: CASKGDSDTQYF. The chain couples TRBV2 to TRBJ2-3; D gene unclear. The germline CDR1 and CDR2 sequences are SNHLY and FYNNEI. V was trimmed by 7 bases and J by 4 bases, leaving 9 bases between them. The CDR3 consists of 12 residues.

The CDR3 DNA reads TGCGCCACCCAGACAGATCCGAACACTGAAGCTTTCTTT. This codes for CATQTDPNTEAFF. The chain employs TRBV5-1 and TRBJ1-1; perhaps TRBD1 as D (5 bases). V was clipped by 9 bases and J by 1 base, with 13 bases between them. The germline CDR1 and CDR2 sequences are SGHRS and YFSETQ. CDR3 length equals 13 residues.